This TCR beta chain is drawn from a study of blood T cell repertoires in COVID-19. The CDR3 sequence is 16 residues long. Germline V gene lookup returns CDR1 MGHRA and CDR2 YSYEKL. The junction had 3 bases not matched to a gene; V was cut back by 0 bases and J by 3 bases. Clones were read by immunoSEQ multiplex PCR, and TCRdb kept only the in-frame ones, dropping some. The table records under 300,000 clones, around nine tenths of them present only once. The TCR was taken from a woman in her thirties or forties who had recovered from COVID-19. This chain uses TRBV4-1 with TRBJ1-4; 8 bases agree with TRBD1. The sequenced sample was peripheral blood. Written as DNA, the CDR3 is TGCGCCAGCAGCCAAGACAGGGGGCTGTCTAATGAAAAACTGTTTTTT. Encoded protein: CASSQDRGLSNEKLFF.